The next 23 T cell receptor beta chains were all read from a single sample in a study of blood T cells in healthy people across ages. Primed by a sample-barcoded 5' primer and a J-beta primer mix, a second PCR proceeded for roughly 6 to 12 cycles. Using its own MiXCR run on the 5' RACE reads, TCRdb lists one record per CDR3 protein. The sample records 850,000 to 1,300,000 distinct CDR3 sequences, around 43% being singletons. The sample comprised blood. Receptor source: a woman in her sixties or seventies in good health.

The rearrangement uses TRBV28 and TRBJ1-1; TRBD1 is a possible D gene (5 bases). This CDR3 has 15 amino acids. Trimming cost V 8 bases and J 5 bases, with 21 bases left between them. Germline values: CDR1 MDHEN, CDR2 SYDVKM. Here the CDR3 DNA reads TGTGCCAGCGTTCACACTCGCAGGGTGGGGACTGAAGCTTTCTTT. Amino acid sequence: CASVHTRRVGTEAFF.

This clonotype appeared a single time. The genes are TRBV20-1 and TRBJ2-7; 7 bases agree with TRBD1. Trimming at V came to 5 bases and at J to 5 bases, leaving 6 bases not matched to a gene. The CDR3 loop spans 12 amino acids. Germline V gene data show CDR1 as DFQATT and CDR2 as SNEGSKA (reference sequence). CDR3 nucleotide sequence: TGCAGTGCTCCGGACAGGTCCCACGAGCAGTACTTC. Residues: CSAPDRSHEQYF.

This clonotype has a single count. V and J are TRBV15 and TRBJ2-7, with D perhaps matching TRBD1 (7 bases). Matching the DNA end better, TRBJ2-5 makes the J call doubtful. Germline V gives CDR1 LNHNV, CDR2 YYDKDF (reference sequence). CDR3 length equals 13 residues. The CDR3 DNA reads TGTGCCACAAACAGGGGTGCGGGGGAGACCCAGTACTTC. It encodes CATNRGAGETQYF.

This clonotype has just a few counts. The V gene is TRBV24-1, the J gene TRBJ2-3; 15 bases agree with TRBD2. The J segment lost 6 bases and the V segment lost 5 bases, leaving 5 bases of the junction unmatched. The germline V gene has CDR1 KGHDR and CDR2 SFDVKD. The CDR3 sequence is 16 residues long. CDR3 nucleotides: TGTGCCACCAGTGCGTCCGGGACTAGCGGGAGGGATACGCAGTATTTT. Its protein product is CATSASGTSGRDTQYF.

The chain links TRBV5-1 to TRBJ2-1; D ambiguous. Trimming removed 0 bases at V and 6 bases at J, with 10 bases between. This CDR3 has 14 residues. Germline CDR1 SGHRS, CDR2 YFSETQ. CDR3 DNA sequence: TGCGCCAGCAGCTTGGAATTCGGTTTCAATGAGCAGTTCTTC. It codes for CASSLEFGFNEQFF.

This clonotype was seen many times. This rearrangement joins TRBV27 to TRBJ2-3; 11 nucleotides align to TRBD2. The germline gives CDR1 MNHEY, CDR2 SMNVEV (reference sequence). This CDR3 contains 18 residues. Trimming cost V 5 bases and J 2 bases; bases outside gene matches: 12. CDR3 residues: CASSRGLAEIGATDTQYF. CDR3 bases: TGTGCCAGCAGTCGGGGACTAGCGGAGATAGGGGCCACAGATACGCAGTATTTT.

This clonotype has only a few counts. This rearrangement joins TRBV6-1 to TRBJ1-5; the match to TRBD1 covers 7 bases. Germline CDR1 MNHNS, CDR2 SASEGT. The V gene end was trimmed by 2 bases and the J gene end by 3 bases; junction bases not matched to a gene: 7. This CDR3 spans 16 amino acids. CDR3 loop: CASSEILGQFNQPQHF. CDR3 DNA sequence: TGTGCCAGCAGTGAAATACTGGGACAGTTCAATCAGCCCCAGCATTTT.

The chain uses TRBV29-1 and TRBJ2-1, with D perhaps being TRBD1 or TRBD2 (6 bases each). Germline CDR1 reads SQVTM; CDR2 reads ANQGSEA. V lost 5 bases and J lost 7, with 12 bases in between. The CDR3 loop spans 12 amino acids. The CDR3 here is CSVKTGRNEQFF. Written as DNA, the CDR3 is TGCAGCGTTAAAACAGGGAGGAATGAGCAGTTCTTC.

This clonotype was detected ten times or more. The rearrangement links TRBV28 to TRBJ2-7; TRBD1 is a possible D gene (6 bases). Germline V CDR1 and CDR2: MDHEN, SYDVKM. With 5 bases removed from V and 3 bases from J, the gap between germline ends came to 8 bases. This CDR3 has 12 amino acids. The CDR3 DNA follows: TGTGCCAGCAGTCGGGACATCTACGAGCAGTACTTC. It is translated as CASSRDIYEQYF.

This clonotype has just a few counts. The chain combines TRBV10-3 with TRBJ2-4, with D possibly TRBD1 on 6 matching bases. Germline-derived CDR1 and CDR2 are ENHRY and SYGVKD. This CDR3 has 13 amino acids. Trimming removed 3 bases at V and 5 bases at J, with 8 bases between. In DNA, the CDR3 is TGTGCCATCAGTGACGGACAGCAAAACATTCAGTACTTC. It encodes CAISDGQQNIQYF.

CDR3 in amino acids: CASSYDLTPNEKLFF. The CDR3 DNA is TGTGCCAGCAGTTACGATTTAACGCCAAATGAAAAACTGTTTTTT. The rearrangement uses TRBV6-6 and TRBJ1-4; D unresolved. V shed 2 bases and J shed 5 bases, with 12 bases lying between them. This CDR3 comprises 15 residues. Per the germline V gene, CDR1 is MNHNY and CDR2 is SVGAGI (reference sequence).

This clonotype has at least ten counts. The chain links TRBV5-1 to TRBJ1-2; 12 bases are a match to TRBD1. Germline V CDR1 and CDR2: SGHRS, YFSETQ. Unmatched junction bases numbered 14, after V lost 4 bases and J lost 1 base. The CDR3 has 19 amino acids. Written as DNA, the CDR3 is TGCGCCAGCAGCCCAACCCCCGGGACAGGGGGCGCGGATAACTATGGCTACACCTTC. Translating gives CASSPTPGTGGADNYGYTF. Full variable domain (outside the CDR3, taken from reference TRBV5-1 and TRBJ1-2): KAGVTQTPRYLIKTRGQQVTLSCSPISGHRSVSWYQQTPGQGLQFLFEYFSETQRNKGNFPGRFSGRQFSNSRSEMNVSTLELGDSALYLCASSPTPGTGGADNYGYTFGSGTRLTVV.

The V call is TRBV18, the J call TRBJ1-2, with D hard to call. V gave up 4 bases and J gave up 1 base, with 16 bases separating them. The germline gives CDR1 KGHSH, CDR2 LQKENI. The CDR3 consists of 16 residues. CDR3 DNA: TGTGCCAGCTCACGAGTTGAGGGAGTTAGTAACTATGGCTACACCTTC. The encoded protein is CASSRVEGVSNYGYTF. The whole variable domain, filled in from reference TRBV18 and TRBJ1-2, reads NAGVMQNPRHLVRRRGQEARLRCSPMKGHSHVYWYRQLPEEGLKFMVYLQKENIIDESGMPKERFSAEFPKEGPSILRIQQVVRGDSAAYFCASSRVEGVSNYGYTFGSGTRLTVV.

The chain combines TRBV3-1 with TRBJ2-7; 7 bases agree with TRBD2. Germline-derived CDR1 and CDR2 are LGHDT and YNNKEL (reference sequence). The CDR3 is 16 amino acids. With V trimmed by 0 bases and J by 7 bases, 12 bases remained unmatched. The CDR3 coding sequence is TGTGCCAGCAGCCAAGATCTATCGGCTAGCGGCAATGAGCAGTACTTC. Amino acid sequence: CASSQDLSASGNEQYF.

The chain joins TRBV27 to TRBJ2-3; TRBD1 matches 9 bases. This CDR3 comprises 17 residues. Unmatched junction bases numbered 10, after V lost 6 bases and J lost 0 bases. Germline V gene lookup returns CDR1 MNHEY and CDR2 SMNVEV (reference sequence). CDR3 residues: CASSSSTGGSSTDTQYF. The CDR3 DNA follows: TGTGCCAGCAGCTCCTCAACAGGGGGCTCTAGCACAGATACGCAGTATTTT.

This clonotype was counted between two and nine times. The V call is TRBV20-1, the J call TRBJ2-1; 8 positions match TRBD1. V lost 6 bases to trimming and J lost 5 bases; unmatched junction nucleotides: 12. Germline lookup yields CDR1 DFQATT and CDR2 SNEGSKA (reference sequence). The CDR3 is 15 amino acids. The CDR3 DNA reads as TGCAGTGCCTATACCGCTCGGGACAGGCACAATGAGCAGTTCTTC. Translating it yields CSAYTARDRHNEQFF.

The CDR3 sequence is CASSYGTSGSSGELFF. DNA of the CDR3: TGCGCCAGCAGCTACGGGACTAGCGGGAGTTCCGGGGAGCTGTTTTTT. This chain connects TRBV5-1 to TRBJ2-2, with 14 bases identical to TRBD2. V gave up 3 bases and J gave up 6 bases; unmatched junction bases: 4. The CDR3 has 16 residues. From germline, CDR1 is SGHRS and CDR2 YFSETQ. Full variable domain (outside the CDR3, taken from reference TRBV5-1 and TRBJ2-2): KAGVTQTPRYLIKTRGQQVTLSCSPISGHRSVSWYQQTPGQGLQFLFEYFSETQRNKGNFPGRFSGRQFSNSRSEMNVSTLELGDSALYLCASSYGTSGSSGELFFGEGSRLTVL.

As for this clonotype: An end of the junction differs from the germline gene, which may be a read error. The chain couples TRBV10-3 to TRBJ2-3; TRBD2 matches 10 bases. The CDR3 contains 15 residues. Looked up from germline, CDR1 is ENHRY and CDR2 is SYGVKD. DNA of the CDR3: TGTGCCATCAGTTTAGCGGGAGGAGGAACAGATACGCGGTATTTT. Translating gives CAISLAGGGTDTRYF.

This clonotype was detected only once. The gene calls are TRBV6-5 and TRBJ2-7, with TRBD2 as a possible D gene (6 bases). CDR3 size: 13 residues. The germline V gene encodes CDR1 MNHEY and CDR2 SVGAGI. V was shortened by 6 bases and J by 3 bases, with 12 bases between the two germline ends. CDR3 DNA: TGTGCCAGCAGACGTAGCGGAAACTACGAGCAGTACTTC. Translating it yields CASRRSGNYEQYF.

The chain carries TRBV20-1 and TRBJ2-3; 9 nucleotides match TRBD2. Germline lookup yields CDR1 DFQATT and CDR2 SNEGSKA (reference sequence). The junction had 12 bases not matched to a gene; V was cut back by 0 bases and J by 2 bases. This CDR3 region has 18 residues. CDR3 in amino acids: CSARDPKSLGLATDTQYF. The CDR3 nucleotides are TGCAGTGCTAGAGATCCCAAATCCCTGGGACTAGCCACAGATACGCAGTATTTT.

This chain connects TRBV28 to TRBJ2-7, with 8 bases identical to TRBD1. V was clipped by 2 bases and J by 2 bases; unmatched bases: 5. The length of the CDR3 is 15 residues. CDR1 and CDR2 (germline): MDHEN, SYDVKM. In nucleotides, the CDR3 is TGTGCCAGCAGTTTACTACAGGGGGGCACCTACGAGCAGTACTTC. Translation: CASSLLQGGTYEQYF.

The rearrangement uses TRBV5-1 and TRBJ2-5; 7 bases match TRBD1. The germline V gene encodes CDR1 SGHRS and CDR2 YFSETQ. The CDR3 consists of 14 residues. The trim removed 4 bases at V and 3 bases at J, leaving 6 bases unmatched. The CDR3 nucleotides are TGCGCCAGCAGCCGTCCAGGGGGAGAAGAGACCCAGTACTTC. This translates into CASSRPGGEETQYF.

This clonotype occurred a few times. This sequence joins TRBV27 and TRBJ2-3; tentatively, D is TRBD2 (6 bases). Trimming left V 3 bases short and J 5 bases short, with 18 bases between. The length of the CDR3 is 16 residues. Per germline, CDR1 MNHEY and CDR2 SMNVEV (reference sequence). The CDR3 reads CASSFKPGGDVDTQYF. The CDR3 DNA follows: TGTGCCAGCAGTTTCAAACCTGGCGGGGATGTAGATACGCAGTATTTT.